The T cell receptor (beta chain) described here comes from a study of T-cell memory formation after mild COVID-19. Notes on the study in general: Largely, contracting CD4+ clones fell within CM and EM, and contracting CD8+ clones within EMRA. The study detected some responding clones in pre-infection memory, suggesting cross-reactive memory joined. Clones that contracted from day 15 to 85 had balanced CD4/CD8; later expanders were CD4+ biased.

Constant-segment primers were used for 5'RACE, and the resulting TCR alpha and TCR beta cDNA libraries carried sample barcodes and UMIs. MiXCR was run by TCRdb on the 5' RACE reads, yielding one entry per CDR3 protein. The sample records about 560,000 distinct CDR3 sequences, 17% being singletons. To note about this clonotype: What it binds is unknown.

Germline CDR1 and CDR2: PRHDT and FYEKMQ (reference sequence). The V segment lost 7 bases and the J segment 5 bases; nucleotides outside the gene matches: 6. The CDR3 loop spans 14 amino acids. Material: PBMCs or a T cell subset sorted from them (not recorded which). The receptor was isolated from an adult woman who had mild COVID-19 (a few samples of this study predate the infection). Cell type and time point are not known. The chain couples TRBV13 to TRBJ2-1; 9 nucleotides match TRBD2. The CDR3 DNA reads TGTGCCAGCACAATAGCGGGGGACCACAATGAGCAGTTCTTC. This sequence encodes CASTIAGDHNEQFF. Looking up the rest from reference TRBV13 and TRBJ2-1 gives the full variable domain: AAGVIQSPRHLIKEKRETATLKCYPIPRHDTVYWYQQGPGQDPQFLISFYEKMQSDKGSIPDRFSAQQFSDYHSELNMSSLELGDSALYFCASTIAGDHNEQFFGPGTRLTVL.